These 9 T cell receptor beta chains share one sample of origin, sequenced in a study of spatial heterogeneity in lung cancer. TCRdb reanalysed the 5' RACE reads using MiXCR and keeps one entry per CDR3 protein. The data contain 35,000 to 55,000 distinct CDR3 sequences, roughly an eighth of them singletons. Time point noted: sample taken at primary tumor resection. The specimen comprised PBMCs, sampled at surgery. These receptors all come from a male donor with early-stage non-small cell lung cancer.

For this clonotype: This clone may be a read error of a much larger clone one base away. CDR3 nucleotides: TGTGCCAGCGGCGCCGGCCCGGGGCGGCAAGAGACCCAGTACTTC. Translated: CASGAGPGRQETQYF. V usage is TRBV5-5 and J usage is TRBJ2-5; D may be TRBD1 or TRBD2 (5 bases each). The CDR3 runs to 15 residues. Germline loops: CDR1 SGHKS, CDR2 YYEKEE (reference sequence). The germline V and J ends were trimmed by 7 bases and 2 bases, with 18 bases remaining between them.

The V call is TRBV10-3, the J call TRBJ2-3, with 9 bases lining up with TRBD1. After removal of 8 bases from V and 5 bases from J, the junction contained 8 bases not matched to a gene. Germline values: CDR1 ENHRY, CDR2 SYGVKD. This CDR3 is built from 14 residues. The CDR3 loop reads CAIRRQGVIDTQYF. In DNA, the CDR3 is TGTGCCATCCGGAGACAGGGGGTAATAGATACGCAGTATTTT.

In this sample, this clonotype turned up many times. CDR3 in DNA: TGTGCCAGCAGTCCGACGCGGGGGGGATATGAAAAACTGTTTTTT. Translated, it gives CASSPTRGGYEKLFF. The rearrangement links TRBV27 to TRBJ1-4, with D maybe TRBD1 (5 bases). The CDR3 is 15 residues long. Looked up from germline, CDR1 is MNHEY and CDR2 is SMNVEV (reference sequence). Trimming removed 5 bases at V and 6 bases at J, with 16 bases between.

This clonotype was seen ten or more times. The rearrangement links TRBV6-2 or TRBV6-3 to TRBJ1-1; a possible D gene is TRBD1 (5 bases). This CDR3 has 11 residues. V lost 5 bases and J lost 9, with 10 bases in between. CDR1 is MNHEY, CDR2 SVGEGT, per germline. CDR3 in DNA: TGTGCCAGCAGTCGACAGAGCCAAGCTTTCTTT. Protein: CASSRQSQAFF.

The CDR3 DNA reads TGTGCCATCAGAGCCGGGACTAGCGGCTACGAGCAGTACTTC. This codes for CAIRAGTSGYEQYF. The chain has TRBV10-3 and TRBJ2-7; 11 nucleotides agree with TRBD2. This CDR3 contains 14 residues. V was clipped by 6 bases and J by 3 bases; unmatched bases: 4. Germline V CDR1 and CDR2: ENHRY, SYGVKD.

This chain links TRBV20-1 with TRBJ1-5; a weak D match, TRBD1 (5 bases). CDR1 DFQATT and CDR2 SNEGSKA come from the germline V gene (reference sequence). The CDR3 consists of 13 residues. The V gene lost 7 bases and the J gene lost 2 bases, with 12 bases spanning the gap. The CDR3 DNA is TGCAGTGGGGCAGGGTTCGGCAATCAGCCCCAGCATTTT. Translated: CSGAGFGNQPQHF.

This clonotype was observed many times. V is TRBV28 and J is TRBJ2-6, with 8 nucleotides matching TRBD2. Trimming removed 5 bases from V and 4 bases from J; junction bases left unmatched: 4. Germline loops: CDR1 MDHEN, CDR2 SYDVKM. The CDR3 is 15 amino acids. CDR3 DNA: TGTGCCAGCAGTAGCGGGGGCGCGGGGGCCAACGTCCTGACTTTC. It is translated as CASSSGGAGANVLTF. Full variable domain (rest looked up from reference TRBV28 and TRBJ2-6): DVKVTQSSRYLVKRTGEKVFLECVQDMDHENMFWYRQDPGLGLRLIYFSYDVKMKEKGDIPEGYSVSREKKERFSLILESASTNQTSMYLCASSSGGAGANVLTFGAGSRLTVL.

A word on this clonotype: With a much larger clone just one base away, this may be a read error. In DNA, the CDR3 is TGTGCCAGCAGCCCGGCCGCCACAGGCGGCATCCCAGTAGCTTTCTTT. It codes for CASSPAATGGIPVAFF. The chain uses TRBV7-6 and TRBJ1-1; perhaps TRBD1 as D (5 bases). There are 16 residues in the CDR3. Per the germline V gene, CDR1 is SGHVS and CDR2 is FNYEAQ. Trimming stripped 5 bases from V and 10 bases from J, with 26 bases between.

This clonotype was observed a few times. The rearrangement uses TRBV2 and TRBJ2-1; possible D gene TRBD1, 5 bases. Trimming removed 7 bases from V and 2 bases from J, with 12 bases in between. This CDR3 contains 14 residues. The germline gives CDR1 SNHLY, CDR2 FYNNEI. The CDR3 loop is CASKGAATYNEQFF. CDR3 bases: TGTGCCAGCAAAGGGGCGGCCACCTACAATGAGCAGTTCTTC.